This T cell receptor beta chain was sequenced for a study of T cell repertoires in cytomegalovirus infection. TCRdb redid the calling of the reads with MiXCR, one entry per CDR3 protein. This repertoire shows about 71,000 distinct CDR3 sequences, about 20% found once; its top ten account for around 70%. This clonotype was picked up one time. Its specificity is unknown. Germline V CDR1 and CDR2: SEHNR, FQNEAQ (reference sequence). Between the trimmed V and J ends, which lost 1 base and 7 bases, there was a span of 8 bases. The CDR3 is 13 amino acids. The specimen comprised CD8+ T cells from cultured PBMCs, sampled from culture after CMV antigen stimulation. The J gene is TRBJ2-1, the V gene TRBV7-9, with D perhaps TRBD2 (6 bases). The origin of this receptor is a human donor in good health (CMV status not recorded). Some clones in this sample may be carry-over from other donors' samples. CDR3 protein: CASSLGAGNEQFF. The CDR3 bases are TGTGCCAGCAGCTTAGGGGCGGGAAATGAGCAGTTCTTC.